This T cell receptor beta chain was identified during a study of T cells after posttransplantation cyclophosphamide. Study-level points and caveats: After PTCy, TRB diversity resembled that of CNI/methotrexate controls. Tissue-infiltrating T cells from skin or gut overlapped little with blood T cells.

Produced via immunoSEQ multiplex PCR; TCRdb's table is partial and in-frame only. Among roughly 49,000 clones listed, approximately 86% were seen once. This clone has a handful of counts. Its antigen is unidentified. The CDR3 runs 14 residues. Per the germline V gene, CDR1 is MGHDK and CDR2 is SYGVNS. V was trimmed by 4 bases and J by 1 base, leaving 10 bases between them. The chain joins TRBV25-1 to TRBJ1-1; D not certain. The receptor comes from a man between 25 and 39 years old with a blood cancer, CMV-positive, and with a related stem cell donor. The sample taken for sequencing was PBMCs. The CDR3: CASSVPGGNTEAFF. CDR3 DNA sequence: TGTGCCAGCAGTGTGCCCGGCGGGAACACTGAAGCTTTCTTT.